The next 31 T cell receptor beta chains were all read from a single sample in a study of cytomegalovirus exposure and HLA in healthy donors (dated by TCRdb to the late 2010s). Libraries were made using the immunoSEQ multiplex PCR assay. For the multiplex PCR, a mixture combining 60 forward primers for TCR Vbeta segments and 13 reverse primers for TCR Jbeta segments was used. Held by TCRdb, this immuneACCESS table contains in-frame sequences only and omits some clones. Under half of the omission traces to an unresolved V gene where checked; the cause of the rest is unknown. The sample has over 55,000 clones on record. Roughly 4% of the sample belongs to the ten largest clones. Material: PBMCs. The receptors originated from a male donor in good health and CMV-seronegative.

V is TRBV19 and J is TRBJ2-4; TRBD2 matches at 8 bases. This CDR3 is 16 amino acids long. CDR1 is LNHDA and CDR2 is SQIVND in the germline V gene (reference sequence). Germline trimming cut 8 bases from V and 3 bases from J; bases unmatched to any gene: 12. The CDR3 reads CASSPGGRGDKNIQYF. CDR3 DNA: TGTGCCAGTTCCCCCGGAGGGCGGGGGGACAAAAACATTCAGTACTTC.

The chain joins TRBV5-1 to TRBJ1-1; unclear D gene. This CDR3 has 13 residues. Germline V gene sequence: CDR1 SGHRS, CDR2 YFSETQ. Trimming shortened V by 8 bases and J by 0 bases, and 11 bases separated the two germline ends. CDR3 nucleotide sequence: TGCGCCAGTCGTTCGGAGTTGAACACTGAAGCTTTCTTT. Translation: CASRSELNTEAFF.

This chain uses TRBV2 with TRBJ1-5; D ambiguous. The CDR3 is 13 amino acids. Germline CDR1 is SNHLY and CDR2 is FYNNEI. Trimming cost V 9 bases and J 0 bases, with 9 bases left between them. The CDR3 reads CASGLDSNQPQHF. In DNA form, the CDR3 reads TGTGCCAGTGGGCTGGATAGCAATCAGCCCCAGCATTTT.

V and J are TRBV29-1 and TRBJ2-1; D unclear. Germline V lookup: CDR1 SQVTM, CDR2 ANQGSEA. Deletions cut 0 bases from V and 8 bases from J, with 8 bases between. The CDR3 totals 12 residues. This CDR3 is CSVEDEADEQFF. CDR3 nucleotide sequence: TGCAGCGTTGAAGACGAGGCCGATGAGCAGTTCTTC.

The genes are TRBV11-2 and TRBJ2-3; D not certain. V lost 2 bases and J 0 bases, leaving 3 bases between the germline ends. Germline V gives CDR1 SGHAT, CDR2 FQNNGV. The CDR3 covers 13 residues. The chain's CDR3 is CASSLSSTDTQYF. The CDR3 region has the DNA TGTGCCAGCAGCTTATCTAGCACAGATACGCAGTATTTT.

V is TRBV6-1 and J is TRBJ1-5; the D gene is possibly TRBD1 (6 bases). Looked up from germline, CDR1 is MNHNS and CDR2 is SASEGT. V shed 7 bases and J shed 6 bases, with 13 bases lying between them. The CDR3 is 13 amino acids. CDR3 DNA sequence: TGTGCCAGCATCAGGGGCACTGCTCAGCCCCAGCATTTT. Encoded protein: CASIRGTAQPQHF.

CDR3: CASSPRLAGGNEQFF. In DNA form, the CDR3 reads TGTGCCAGTAGTCCGAGACTAGCGGGAGGAAATGAGCAGTTCTTC. This chain joins TRBV19 and TRBJ2-1, with TRBD2 matching 13 bases. The CDR3 sequence is 15 residues long. Unmatched junction bases numbered 5, after V lost 5 bases and J lost 7 bases. Germline CDR1 LNHDA, CDR2 SQIVND (reference sequence).

The CDR3, as DNA: TGTGCCAGCAGCTTAACGGGGGGGACTGGGGCCAACGTCCTGACTTTC. This translates into CASSLTGGTGANVLTF. The chain couples TRBV7-3 to TRBJ2-6, with 7 positions matching TRBD2. V lost 0 bases and J lost 2; bases outside the gene matches: 1. Germline V gene data show CDR1 as SGHTA and CDR2 as FQGTGA. The CDR3 is 16 residues long. The full variable domain, rest sourced from reference TRBV7-3 and TRBJ2-6, is GAGVSQTPSNKVTEKGKYVELRCDPISGHTALYWYRQSLGQGPEFLIYFQGTGAADDSGLPNDRFFAVRPEGSVSTLKIQRTERGDSAVYLCASSLTGGTGANVLTFGAGSRLTVL.

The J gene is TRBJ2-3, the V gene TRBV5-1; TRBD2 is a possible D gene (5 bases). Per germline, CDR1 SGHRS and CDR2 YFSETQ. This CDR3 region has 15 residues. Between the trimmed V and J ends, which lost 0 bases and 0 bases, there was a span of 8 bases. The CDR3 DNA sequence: TGCGCCAGCAGCTTGGGGGCGGGTAGCACAGATACGCAGTATTTT. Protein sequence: CASSLGAGSTDTQYF. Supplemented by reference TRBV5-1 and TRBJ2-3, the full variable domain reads KAGVTQTPRYLIKTRGQQVTLSCSPISGHRSVSWYQQTPGQGLQFLFEYFSETQRNKGNFPGRFSGRQFSNSRSEMNVSTLELGDSALYLCASSLGAGSTDTQYFGPGTRLTVL.

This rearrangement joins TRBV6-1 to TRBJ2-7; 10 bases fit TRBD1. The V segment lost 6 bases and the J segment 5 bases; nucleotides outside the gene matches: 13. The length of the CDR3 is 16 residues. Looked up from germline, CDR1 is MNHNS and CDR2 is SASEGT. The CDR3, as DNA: TGTGCCAGCAGCGAACCCTCCGGGACAGGGGCGGACGAGCAGTACTTC. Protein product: CASSEPSGTGADEQYF.

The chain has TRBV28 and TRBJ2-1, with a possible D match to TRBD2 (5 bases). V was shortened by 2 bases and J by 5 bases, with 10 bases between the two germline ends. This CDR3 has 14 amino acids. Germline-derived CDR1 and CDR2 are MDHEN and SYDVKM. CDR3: CASSLRRGNNEQFF. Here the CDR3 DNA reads TGTGCCAGCAGTTTAAGACGAGGGAACAATGAGCAGTTCTTC.

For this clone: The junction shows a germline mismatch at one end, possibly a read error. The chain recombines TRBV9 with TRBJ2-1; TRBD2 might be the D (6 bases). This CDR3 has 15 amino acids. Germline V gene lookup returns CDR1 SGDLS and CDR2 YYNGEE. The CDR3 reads CASSTFGSSDNEQFF. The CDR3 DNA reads TGTGCCAGCAGCACCTTCGGGAGCTCCGACAATGAGCAGTTCTTC.

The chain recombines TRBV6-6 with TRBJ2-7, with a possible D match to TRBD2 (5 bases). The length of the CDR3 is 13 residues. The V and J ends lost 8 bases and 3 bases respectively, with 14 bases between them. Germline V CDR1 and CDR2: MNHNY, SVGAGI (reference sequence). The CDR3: CASREEKDYEQYF. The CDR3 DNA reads TGTGCCAGCCGGGAAGAAAAGGACTACGAGCAGTACTTC.

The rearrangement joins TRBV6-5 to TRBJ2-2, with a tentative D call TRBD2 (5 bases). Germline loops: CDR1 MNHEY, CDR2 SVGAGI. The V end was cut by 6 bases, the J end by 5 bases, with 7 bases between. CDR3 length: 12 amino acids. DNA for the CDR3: TGTGCCAGCAGGGAGGTAACCGGGGAGCTGTTTTTT. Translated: CASREVTGELFF.

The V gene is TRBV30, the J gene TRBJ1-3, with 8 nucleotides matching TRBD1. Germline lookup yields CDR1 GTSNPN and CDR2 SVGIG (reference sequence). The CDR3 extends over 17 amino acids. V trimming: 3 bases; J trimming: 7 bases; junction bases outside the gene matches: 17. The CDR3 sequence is CAWRGSRDRKRGNTIYF. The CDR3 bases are TGTGCCTGGAGGGGCTCCAGGGACAGGAAACGGGGGAACACCATATATTTT.

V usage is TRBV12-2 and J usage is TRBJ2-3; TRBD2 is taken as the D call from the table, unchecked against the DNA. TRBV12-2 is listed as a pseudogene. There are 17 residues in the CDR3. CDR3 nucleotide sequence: TGTGCAAGTCGCAGAAATTTAGCGGGGGCCGTCACAGATACGCAGTATTTT. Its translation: CASRRNLAGAVTDTQYF.

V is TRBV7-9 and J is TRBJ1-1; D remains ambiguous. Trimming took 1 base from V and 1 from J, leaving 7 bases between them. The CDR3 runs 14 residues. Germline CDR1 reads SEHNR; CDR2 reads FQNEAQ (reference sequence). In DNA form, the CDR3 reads TGTGCCAGCAGCTTAGAAAACAGGAACACTGAAGCTTTCTTT. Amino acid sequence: CASSLENRNTEAFF.

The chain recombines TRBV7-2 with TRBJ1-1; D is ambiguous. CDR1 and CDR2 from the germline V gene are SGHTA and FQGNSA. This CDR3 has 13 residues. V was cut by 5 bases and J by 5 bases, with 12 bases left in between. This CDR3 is CASSLGGGTEAFF. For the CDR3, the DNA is TGTGCCAGCAGCCTGGGAGGAGGGACTGAAGCTTTCTTT.

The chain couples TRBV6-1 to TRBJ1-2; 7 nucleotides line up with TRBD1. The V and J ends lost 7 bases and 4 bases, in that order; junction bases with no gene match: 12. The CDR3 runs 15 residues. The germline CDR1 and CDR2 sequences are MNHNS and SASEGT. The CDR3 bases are TGTGCCAGCACCGACCCGGGACAGACTTCCTATGGCTACACCTTC. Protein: CASTDPGQTSYGYTF.

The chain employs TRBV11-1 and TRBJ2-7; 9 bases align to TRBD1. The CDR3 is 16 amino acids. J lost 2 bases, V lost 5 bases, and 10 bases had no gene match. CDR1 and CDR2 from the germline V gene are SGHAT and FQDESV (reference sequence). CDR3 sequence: CASSRPGTGTTYEQYF. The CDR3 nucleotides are TGTGCCAGCAGCCGACCCGGGACAGGGACAACCTACGAGCAGTACTTC. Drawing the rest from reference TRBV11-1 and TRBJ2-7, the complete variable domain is EAEVAQSPRYKITEKSQAVAFWCDPISGHATLYWYRQILGQGPELLVQFQDESVVDDSQLPKDRFSAERLKGVDSTLKIQPAELGDSAMYLCASSRPGTGTTYEQYFGPGTRLTVT.

The CDR3 DNA is TGTGCCAGCAGCCCCAAAAGGCGGAACACCATATATTTT. Protein product: CASSPKRRNTIYF. The chain combines TRBV7-9 with TRBJ1-3, with no clear D. This CDR3 has 13 residues. Trimming removed 5 bases at V and 7 bases at J, with 12 bases between. CDR1 and CDR2 (germline): SEHNR, FQNEAQ (reference sequence).

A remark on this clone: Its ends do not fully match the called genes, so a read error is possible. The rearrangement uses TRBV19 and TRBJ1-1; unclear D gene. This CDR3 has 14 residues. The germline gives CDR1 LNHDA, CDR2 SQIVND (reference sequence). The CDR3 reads CATSSRPSYTGAFF. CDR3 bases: TGTGCCACCTCTAGTCGACCGAGCTACACTGGAGCTTTCTTT.

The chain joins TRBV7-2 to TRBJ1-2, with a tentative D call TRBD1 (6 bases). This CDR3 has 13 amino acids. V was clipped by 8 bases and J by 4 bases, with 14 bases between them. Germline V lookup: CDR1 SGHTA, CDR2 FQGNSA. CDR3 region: CASGPGQTYGYTF. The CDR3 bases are TGTGCCAGCGGGCCGGGACAAACCTATGGCTACACCTTC.

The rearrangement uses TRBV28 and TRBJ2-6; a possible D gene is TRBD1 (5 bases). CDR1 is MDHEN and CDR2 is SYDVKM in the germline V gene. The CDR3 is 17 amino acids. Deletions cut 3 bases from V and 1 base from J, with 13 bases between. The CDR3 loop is CASSFSTALSGANVLTF. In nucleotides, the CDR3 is TGTGCCAGCAGTTTTTCGACAGCTCTATCTGGGGCCAACGTCCTGACTTTC.

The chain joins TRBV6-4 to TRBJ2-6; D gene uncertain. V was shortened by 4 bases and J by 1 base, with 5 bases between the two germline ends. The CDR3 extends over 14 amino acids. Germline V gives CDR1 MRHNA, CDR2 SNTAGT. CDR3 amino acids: CASSAESGANVLTF. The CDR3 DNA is TGTGCCAGCAGTGCTGAGTCTGGGGCCAACGTCCTGACTTTC.

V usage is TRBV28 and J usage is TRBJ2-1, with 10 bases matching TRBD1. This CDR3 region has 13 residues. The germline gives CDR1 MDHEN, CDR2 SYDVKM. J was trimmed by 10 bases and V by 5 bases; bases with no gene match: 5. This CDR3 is CASSDRGRGEQFF. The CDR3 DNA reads TGTGCCAGCAGTGACAGGGGGCGGGGGGAGCAGTTCTTC.

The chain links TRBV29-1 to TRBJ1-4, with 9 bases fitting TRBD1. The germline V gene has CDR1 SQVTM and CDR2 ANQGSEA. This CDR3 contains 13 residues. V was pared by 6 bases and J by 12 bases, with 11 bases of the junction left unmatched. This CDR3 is CSVPGTGTLELFF. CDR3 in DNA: TGCAGCGTCCCCGGGACAGGGACTTTGGAACTGTTTTTT.

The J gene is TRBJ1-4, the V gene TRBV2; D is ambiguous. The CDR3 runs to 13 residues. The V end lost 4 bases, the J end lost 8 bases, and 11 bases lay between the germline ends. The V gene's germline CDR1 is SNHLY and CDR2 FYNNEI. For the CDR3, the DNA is TGTGCCAGCAGTGGAGGGTCAAAAGAAAAACTGTTTTTT. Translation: CASSGGSKEKLFF.

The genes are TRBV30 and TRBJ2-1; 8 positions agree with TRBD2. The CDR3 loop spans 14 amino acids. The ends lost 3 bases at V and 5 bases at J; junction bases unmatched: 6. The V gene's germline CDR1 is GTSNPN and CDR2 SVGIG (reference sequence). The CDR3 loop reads CAWRTSANDNEQFF. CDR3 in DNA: TGTGCCTGGAGGACTAGCGCCAACGACAATGAGCAGTTCTTC.

The CDR3 region is CASSRQGRYGYTF. CDR3 sequence (DNA): TGTGCCAGCAGTCGCCAGGGTCGGTATGGCTACACCTTC. The V and J genes are TRBV6-5 and TRBJ1-2; possibly TRBD1 for D (5 bases). Germline CDR1 MNHEY, CDR2 SVGAGI. CDR3 size: 13 residues. Trimming pared 5 bases from V and 5 bases from J, leaving 12 bases between.

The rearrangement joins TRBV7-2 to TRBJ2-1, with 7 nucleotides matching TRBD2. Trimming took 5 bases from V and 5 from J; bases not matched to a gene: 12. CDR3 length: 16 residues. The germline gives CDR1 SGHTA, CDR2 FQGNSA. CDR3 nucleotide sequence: TGTGCCAGCAGCACCGGGAGGCGAAATTTCGACAATGAGCAGTTCTTC. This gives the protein CASSTGRRNFDNEQFF.